This T cell receptor (beta chain) was sequenced for a study of response to subunit inactivated influenza vaccine. Whole-study results and caveats: Authors suggested few new T cells are recruited by each seasonal influenza vaccination.

Trimming removed 4 bases at V and 2 bases at J, with 9 bases between. The CDR3 totals 14 residues. Germline V gene lookup returns CDR1 SGHRS and CDR2 YFSETQ. Remarks on this clonotype: Its antigen is undetermined.

Via MiXCR, TCRdb re-called the RT-PCR reads, giving one row per CDR3 protein. This table holds about 800,000 distinct CDR3 sequences, roughly 20% found once. The chain joins TRBV5-1 to TRBJ2-2; a weak D match, TRBD1 (5 bases). This receptor was taken from a man between 50 and 59 years old who received an inactivated influenza vaccine. The specimen was PBMCs from blood, collected 4 to 6 days after vaccination. DNA of the CDR3: TGCGCCAGCAGCCCAGGACACAACACCGGGGAGCTGTTTTTT. This encodes CASSPGHNTGELFF.